Listed below are T cell receptor beta chains from one sample, sequenced in a study of T cells in Graves' hyperthyroidism and ophthalmopathy. MiXCR, run by TCRdb on the multiplex PCR reads, gives a single entry per CDR3 protein. The profile shows a few hundred thousand distinct CDR3 sequences, around 25% of them singletons. Specimen: blood. The receptors shown here come from a man in his fifties with Graves' hyperthyroidism. Both conserved end residues are part of each CDR3.

v_call: TRBV6-9
j_call: TRBJ2-2
cdr3_aa: CASSYTGVELFF

v_call: TRBV19
j_call: TRBJ1-1
cdr3_aa: CASSIGRSPEAFF

v_call: TRBV20-1
j_call: TRBJ1-1
cdr3_aa: CSARPGRKNTEAFF

v_call: TRBV27
j_call: TRBJ1-2
cdr3_aa: CASSFSPARGYTF

v_call: TRBV6-1
j_call: TRBJ2-1
cdr3_aa: CASSEVSPLYDEQFF

v_call: TRBV25-1
j_call: TRBJ2-1
cdr3_aa: CASSETEYNEQFF

v_call: TRBV2
j_call: TRBJ2-1
cdr3_aa: CATRGGGSEQFF

v_call: TRBV6-5
j_call: TRBJ2-1
cdr3_aa: CASSYPGQGRRGRELNNEQFF

v_call: TRBV12-3/TRBV12-4
j_call: TRBJ2-4
cdr3_aa: CASSKTGQLAKNIQYF

v_call: TRBV2
j_call: TRBJ2-7
cdr3_aa: CASSERKGIYEQYF

v_call: TRBV18
j_call: TRBJ2-4
cdr3_aa: CASSRSENIQYF

v_call: TRBV11-2
j_call: TRBJ2-1
cdr3_aa: CASNLGRAGNEQFF

v_call: TRBV20-1
j_call: TRBJ2-7
cdr3_aa: CSASKPYGLADPYEQYF

v_call: TRBV12-3/TRBV12-4
j_call: TRBJ1-1
cdr3_aa: CASSSGHTSRAFF

v_call: TRBV19
j_call: TRBJ1-2
cdr3_aa: CASPGYTF

v_call: TRBV5-1
j_call: TRBJ2-1
cdr3_aa: CASSGTVSSYNEQFF

v_call: TRBV24-1
j_call: TRBJ2-3
cdr3_aa: CATSYVGDTQYF

v_call: TRBV6-1
j_call: TRBJ2-3
cdr3_aa: CASSGASTTDTQYF

v_call: TRBV9
j_call: TRBJ2-7
cdr3_aa: CASSSGPLSHEQYF

v_call: TRBV6-2/TRBV6-3
j_call: TRBJ2-1
cdr3_aa: CASSYSASGRYEQFF

v_call: TRBV4-2
j_call: TRBJ2-2
cdr3_aa: CASSPPDPPTGELFF

v_call: TRBV11-2
j_call: TRBJ1-2
cdr3_aa: CASSLDPGAVYGYTF

v_call: TRBV7-9
j_call: TRBJ1-4
cdr3_aa: CASPAGRTEKLFF

v_call: TRBV6-5
j_call: TRBJ2-6
cdr3_aa: CASSYQGPGANVLTF

v_call: TRBV6-2/TRBV6-3
j_call: TRBJ2-2
cdr3_aa: CASSAGDANTGELFF

v_call: TRBV28
j_call: TRBJ2-5
cdr3_aa: CASSLYRLAGGPETQYF

v_call: TRBV27
j_call: TRBJ1-1
cdr3_aa: CASRNTDSLVNTEAFF

v_call: TRBV20-1
j_call: TRBJ2-1
cdr3_aa: CSARGLASGRPINEQFF

v_call: TRBV12-3/TRBV12-4
j_call: TRBJ2-5
cdr3_aa: CASGLAEMETQYF

v_call: TRBV7-9
j_call: TRBJ2-5
cdr3_aa: CASSLGLAGVRPQETQYF

v_call: TRBV19
j_call: TRBJ2-5
cdr3_aa: CASSLGPSQETQYF

v_call: TRBV20-1
j_call: TRBJ2-3
cdr3_aa: CSAREGPTDTQYF

v_call: TRBV20-1
j_call: TRBJ2-1
cdr3_aa: CSASPGLAANEQFF

v_call: TRBV24-1
j_call: TRBJ2-1
cdr3_aa: CATSDPRGTGNEQFF

v_call: TRBV5-1
j_call: TRBJ2-7
cdr3_aa: CASSLVSSERKQYF

v_call: TRBV24-1
j_call: TRBJ2-2
cdr3_aa: CAVVEPNTGELFF

v_call: TRBV6-2/TRBV6-3
j_call: TRBJ2-7
cdr3_aa: CASIRGGSGSYEQYF

v_call: TRBV6-2/TRBV6-3
j_call: TRBJ1-6
cdr3_aa: CASSYSRSGQGVSPLHF

v_call: TRBV28
j_call: TRBJ2-7
cdr3_aa: CASSSILTGRSYEQYF

v_call: TRBV7-3
j_call: TRBJ2-7
cdr3_aa: CASSHLARHGQGPYEQYF

v_call: TRBV24-1
j_call: TRBJ2-1
cdr3_aa: CATSGWDSFNEQFF

v_call: TRBV19
j_call: TRBJ2-1
cdr3_aa: CASSGSTSGRVLLDEQFF

v_call: TRBV12-3/TRBV12-4
j_call: TRBJ2-2
cdr3_aa: CASSLAGGIGELFF

v_call: TRBV3-1
j_call: TRBJ1-4
cdr3_aa: CASSQIPNEKLFF